These T cell receptor beta chains were read from a single sample in a study of cytomegalovirus exposure and HLA in healthy donors. Data came from immunoSEQ multiplex PCR; TCRdb stores just in-frame clones and leaves some out. This sample has 210,000 or so clones, with over 75% found just once. The sequenced sample was PBMCs. Every receptor here comes from a boy under 18 in good health and CMV-seronegative. Each CDR3 is given with its conserved first and last residue. D genes are given only for firm matches. Some rows mark clone size as missing; the rest say once, few, many or name a class of expanded clone.

CDR3aa: CAWSLGRAGGYEQYF
CDR3nt: TGTGCCTGGAGTCTAGGTCGAGCGGGGGGCTACGAGCAGTACTTC
abundance: once
d_gene: TRBD2
v_gene: TRBV30
j_gene: TRBJ2-7

CDR3aa: CASTSRGGQRVVNTEAFF
CDR3nt: TGTGCCAGCACCTCTCGGGGGGGACAGCGTGTAGTAAACACTGAAGCTTTCTTT
abundance: .
d_gene: TRBD1
v_gene: TRBV6-4
j_gene: TRBJ1-1

CDR3aa: CASSPRTGGDGYTF
CDR3nt: TGTGCCAGCAGCCCCCGGACAGGGGGCGATGGCTACACCTTC
abundance: .
d_gene: TRBD1
v_gene: TRBV7-9
j_gene: TRBJ1-2

CDR3aa: CAWSVLGRGGFYVGHEQYF
CDR3nt: TGTGCCTGGAGTGTACTAGGGCGGGGGGGCTTTTATGTCGGCCACGAGCAGTACTTC
abundance: few
d_gene: TRBD2
v_gene: TRBV30
j_gene: TRBJ2-7

CDR3aa: CASSGNSPTYNEQFF
CDR3nt: TGTGCCAGCAGTGGGAACAGCCCAACCTACAATGAGCAGTTCTTC
abundance: once
d_gene: .
v_gene: TRBV2
j_gene: TRBJ2-1

CDR3aa: CASSLAGETYEQYF
CDR3nt: TGCGCCAGCAGCTTGGCGGGGGAAACCTACGAGCAGTACTTC
abundance: .
d_gene: .
v_gene: TRBV5-1
j_gene: TRBJ2-7

CDR3aa: CASSHPGTGLAGNQETQYF
CDR3nt: TGTGCCAGCAGCCACCCTGGAACAGGACTAGCGGGAAACCAAGAGACCCAGTACTTC
abundance: .
d_gene: TRBD2
v_gene: TRBV7-9
j_gene: TRBJ2-5

CDR3aa: CASRPGLAGEQYF
CDR3nt: TGTGCCAGCAGGCCGGGACTAGCGGGGGAGCAGTACTTC
abundance: few
d_gene: TRBD2
v_gene: TRBV5-4
j_gene: TRBJ2-7

CDR3aa: CASSEFQGRDEQYF
CDR3nt: TGTGCCAGCAGTGAATTTCAGGGGCGGGACGAGCAGTACTTC
abundance: .
d_gene: .
v_gene: TRBV6-1
j_gene: TRBJ2-7

CDR3aa: CASSDFVYSGNTIYF
CDR3nt: TGTGCCAGCAGTGATTTCGTTTACTCTGGAAACACCATATATTTT
abundance: .
d_gene: .
v_gene: TRBV6-1
j_gene: TRBJ1-3

CDR3aa: CASSLAGMVDTEAFF
CDR3nt: TGTGCCAGCAGCTTGGCAGGGATGGTTGACACTGAAGCTTTCTTT
abundance: few
d_gene: .
v_gene: TRBV5-4
j_gene: TRBJ1-1

CDR3aa: CASSVSDRPGGYTF
CDR3nt: TGTGCCAGCAGCGTCTCGGACAGGCCGGGAGGCTACACCTTC
abundance: .
d_gene: TRBD1
v_gene: TRBV9
j_gene: TRBJ1-2

CDR3aa: CASSRGQGGYGYTF
CDR3nt: TGTGCCAGCAGCCGGGGACAGGGTGGCTATGGCTACACCTTC
abundance: .
d_gene: TRBD1
v_gene: TRBV5-8
j_gene: TRBJ1-2

CDR3aa: CTSLTGEIGGYTF
CDR3nt: TGCACCAGTTTGACAGGGGAGATAGGTGGCTACACCTTC
abundance: .
d_gene: .
v_gene: TRBV1
j_gene: TRBJ1-2

CDR3aa: CASSPGQYNEKLFF
CDR3nt: TGTGCCAGCAGCCCTGGACAGTACAATGAAAAACTGTTTTTT
abundance: .
d_gene: .
v_gene: TRBV11-1
j_gene: TRBJ1-4

CDR3aa: CASSELGTGIGELFF
CDR3nt: TGTGCCAGCAGTGAACTAGGGACAGGGATCGGGGAGCTGTTTTTT
abundance: .
d_gene: TRBD1
v_gene: TRBV6-1
j_gene: TRBJ2-2

CDR3aa: CASSYSGLAGVLEQYF
CDR3nt: TGTGCCAGCAGTTACTCGGGGCTAGCGGGAGTTCTCGAGCAGTACTTC
abundance: few
d_gene: TRBD2
v_gene: TRBV6-6
j_gene: TRBJ2-7

CDR3aa: CAWSRTRGPAGTEAFF
CDR3nt: TGTGCCTGGAGCCGAACAAGGGGGCCGGCGGGGACTGAAGCTTTCTTT
abundance: .
d_gene: TRBD1
v_gene: TRBV30
j_gene: TRBJ1-1

CDR3aa: CASSSWTDFNTEAFF
CDR3nt: TGTGCCAGCAGTTCTTGGACAGACTTCAACACTGAAGCTTTCTTT
abundance: .
d_gene: .
v_gene: TRBV27
j_gene: TRBJ1-1

CDR3aa: CSVVTWRSSYNEQFF
CDR3nt: TGCAGCGTTGTTACCTGGCGGAGCTCCTACAATGAGCAGTTCTTC
abundance: .
d_gene: .
v_gene: TRBV29-1
j_gene: TRBJ2-1

CDR3aa: CASSHRGQERFYEQYF
CDR3nt: TGCGCCAGCAGTCATCGGGGACAGGAACGGTTCTACGAGCAGTACTTC
abundance: .
d_gene: TRBD1
v_gene: TRBV23-1
j_gene: TRBJ2-7

CDR3aa: CASRSTGDREAFF
CDR3nt: TGTGCCAGCAGGTCGACAGGGGACCGTGAAGCTTTCTTT
abundance: .
d_gene: TRBD1
v_gene: TRBV7-3
j_gene: TRBJ1-1

CDR3aa: CASSVGQGNQPQHF
CDR3nt: TGTGCCAGCAGCGTTGGGCAGGGGAATCAGCCCCAGCATTTT
abundance: .
d_gene: .
v_gene: TRBV9
j_gene: TRBJ1-5

CDR3aa: CASRSFTYNEQFF
CDR3nt: TGCGCCAGCAGGTCCTTTACCTACAATGAGCAGTTCTTC
abundance: .
d_gene: .
v_gene: TRBV5-1
j_gene: TRBJ2-1

CDR3aa: CASSLLPGQTYEQYF
CDR3nt: TGCGCCAGCAGCTTGCTTCCGGGACAGACCTACGAGCAGTACTTC
abundance: .
d_gene: TRBD1
v_gene: TRBV5-1
j_gene: TRBJ2-7

CDR3aa: CASSLPGGSVETQYF
CDR3nt: TGCGCCAGCAGCTTGCCGGGGGGGTCAGTAGAGACCCAGTACTTC
abundance: .
d_gene: TRBD2
v_gene: TRBV5-1
j_gene: TRBJ2-5

CDR3aa: CASSLSQGGYEQYF
CDR3nt: TGTGCCAGCAGTTTAAGCCAGGGGGGTTACGAGCAGTACTTC
abundance: .
d_gene: .
v_gene: TRBV27
j_gene: TRBJ2-7

CDR3aa: CASRGRAEETQYF
CDR3nt: TGTGCCAGCAGAGGCAGGGCGGAAGAGACCCAGTACTTC
abundance: .
d_gene: .
v_gene: TRBV6-1
j_gene: TRBJ2-5

CDR3aa: CASSLTSGVSDTQYF
CDR3nt: TGTGCCAGCAGCCTTACTAGCGGAGTATCAGATACGCAGTATTTT
abundance: .
d_gene: TRBD2
v_gene: TRBV11-3
j_gene: TRBJ2-3